These 10 T cell receptor beta chains were all obtained from the same sample, sequenced in a study of shared clonotypes between healthy human individuals. Profiled with immunoSEQ multiplex PCR; TCRdb holds only in-frame clones, not every one. The table shows just over 2,000,000 clones, with about 95% occurring only once. In the naive CD8 group, cells lacked CD45RO and were positively selected for CCR7, so terminally differentiated effector memory CD45RA+ cells were left out. The sequenced sample consisted of naive CD8+ T cells sorted from blood. The source of these receptors is a man between 18 and 29 years old in good health.

The chain combines TRBV4-3 with TRBJ2-5; a weak D match, TRBD1 (6 bases). Deletions cut 3 bases from V and 4 bases from J, with 15 bases between. This CDR3 comprises 15 residues. Per the germline V gene, CDR1 is LGHNA and CDR2 is YSLEER. The CDR3 loop is CASSQEDSYGETQYF. The CDR3 DNA reads TGCGCCAGCAGCCAGGAGGACAGTTACGGAGAGACCCAGTACTTC.

CDR3 sequence (DNA): TGCGCCAGCAGCGATTCGGGACTAGCGTACAATGAGCAGTTCTTC. It translates to CASSDSGLAYNEQFF. J is TRBJ2-1 and V is TRBV10-1, with 10 positions matching TRBD2. The length of the CDR3 is 15 residues. V lost 6 bases to trimming and J lost 4 bases; unmatched junction nucleotides: 6. Germline lookup yields CDR1 WNHNN and CDR2 SYGVQD (reference sequence).

The chain links TRBV18 to TRBJ2-1; D possibly corresponds to TRBD2 (6 bases). Germline-derived CDR1 and CDR2 are KGHSH and LQKENI. The CDR3 spans 14 residues. V shed 5 bases and J shed 5 bases, with 13 bases lying between them. The CDR3 here is CASSGKPGDNEQFF. Here the CDR3 DNA reads TGTGCCAGCTCAGGGAAACCGGGGGACAATGAGCAGTTCTTC.

Only a few counts were recorded for this clone. At the DNA level, this CDR3 is encoded by other sequences in the same sample as well. The chain is built from TRBV5-1 and TRBJ2-1; D gene unclear. Germline V gene lookup returns CDR1 SGHRS and CDR2 YFSETQ. CDR3 size: 11 residues. V gave up 0 bases and J gave up 6 bases, with 1 base separating them. The CDR3 loop reads CASSLGNEQFF. DNA for the CDR3: TGCGCCAGCAGCTTGGGCAATGAGCAGTTCTTC.

The chain joins TRBV29-1 to TRBJ2-3; D ambiguous. Trimming took 3 bases from V and 10 from J, leaving 8 bases between them. Germline V gene lookup returns CDR1 SQVTM and CDR2 ANQGSEA. The CDR3 loop spans 10 amino acids. The CDR3 DNA reads TGCAGCGTTGATCAGGTAGCGCAGTATTTT. This gives the protein CSVDQVAQYF.

About this clone: Other DNA sequences within the sample encode an identical CDR3. The chain joins TRBV7-9 to TRBJ2-7; 10 nucleotides align to TRBD1. From germline, CDR1 is SEHNR and CDR2 FQNEAQ (reference sequence). The CDR3 contains 15 residues. J lost 4 bases, V lost 5 bases, and 8 bases had no gene match. For the CDR3, the DNA is TGTGCCAGCAGCCCCCGGGACAGGGGAACGTACGAGCAGTACTTC. Protein product: CASSPRDRGTYEQYF.

J is TRBJ2-2 and V is TRBV19; D not resolved. Germline-derived CDR1 and CDR2 are LNHDA and SQIVND (reference sequence). CDR3 size: 13 residues. V gave up 2 bases and J gave up 7 bases, with 8 bases separating them. CDR3 region: CASSISFGGELFF. As DNA, the CDR3 is TGTGCCAGTAGTATATCCTTCGGCGGGGAGCTGTTTTTT.

This chain uses TRBV29-1 with TRBJ2-7; 10 positions match TRBD2. The CDR3 totals 13 residues. Unmatched junction bases numbered 7, after V lost 7 bases and J lost 4 bases. CDR1 and CDR2 (germline): SQVTM, ANQGSEA. Here the CDR3 reads CSASLAGLYEQYF. The DNA of the CDR3 is TGCAGCGCATCACTAGCGGGGCTGTACGAGCAGTACTTC.

This clone occurred once. The chain uses TRBV2 and TRBJ2-7; D might be TRBD2 (6 bases). The ends were cut back, 4 bases at V and 4 bases at J, with 23 bases in the middle. CDR1 is SNHLY and CDR2 is FYNNEI in the germline V gene. There are 17 residues in the CDR3. CDR3 region: CASSAEQLAEAFYEQYF. CDR3 DNA sequence: TGTGCCAGCAGTGCCGAGCAACTAGCAGAGGCCTTTTACGAGCAGTACTTC.

V gene TRBV2 combines with J gene TRBJ2-3; 9 nucleotides line up with TRBD1. V trimming: 4 bases; J trimming: 2 bases; junction bases outside the gene matches: 7. Germline lookup yields CDR1 SNHLY and CDR2 FYNNEI. The CDR3 loop spans 16 amino acids. In DNA, the CDR3 is TGTGCCAGCAGTGTCCCGACAGGGGGTAACACAGATACGCAGTATTTT. This codes for CASSVPTGGNTDTQYF.